This entry features one T cell receptor beta chain sequence. What it recognizes is unknown. Measured with immunoSEQ multiplex PCR; TCRdb has only the in-frame clones, and not every one. The data contain 65,000 to 100,000 clones, about four fifths of them singletons. Germline loops: CDR1 SQVTM, CDR2 ANQGSEA. CDR3 size: 14 residues. With 1 base clipped from V and 0 bases from J, the junction kept 0 bases outside the gene matches. These data belong to a study of radiotherapy plus CTLA-4 blockade in lung cancer. General study findings and limits: Early blood T cell clone dynamics, with interferon-beta, were reported to best predict response. After treatment with radiotherapy plus ipilimumab, TCR clones that came from the tumor expanded in blood.

The chain carries TRBV29-1 and TRBJ2-1; 7 nucleotides align to TRBD2. The clonotype comes from a human donor with non-small cell lung cancer who had stable disease on radiotherapy plus ipilimumab. The sequencing here drew on peripheral blood, taken from a patient treated with radiotherapy plus ipilimumab. DNA of the CDR3: TGCAGCGTTGAAGGCGGGAGCTCCTACAATGAGCAGTTCTTC. It translates to CSVEGGSSYNEQFF.